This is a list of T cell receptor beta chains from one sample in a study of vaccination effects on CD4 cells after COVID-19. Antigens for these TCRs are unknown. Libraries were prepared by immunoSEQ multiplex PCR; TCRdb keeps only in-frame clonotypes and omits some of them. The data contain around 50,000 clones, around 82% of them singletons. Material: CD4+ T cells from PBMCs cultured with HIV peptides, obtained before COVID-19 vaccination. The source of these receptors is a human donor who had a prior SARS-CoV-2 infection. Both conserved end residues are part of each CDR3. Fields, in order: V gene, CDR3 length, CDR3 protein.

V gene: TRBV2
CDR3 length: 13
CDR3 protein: CASSSESSYEQYF

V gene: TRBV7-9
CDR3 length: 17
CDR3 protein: CASSLGFGRGTQNIQYF

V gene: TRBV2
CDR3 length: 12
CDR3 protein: CASGQSTDTQYF

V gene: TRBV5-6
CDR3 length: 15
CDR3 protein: CASHSRGIYQETQYF

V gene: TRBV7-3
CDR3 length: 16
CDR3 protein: CASSPGQFELGTEAFF

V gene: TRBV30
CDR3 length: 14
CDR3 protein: CAWSPDSTTDTQYF

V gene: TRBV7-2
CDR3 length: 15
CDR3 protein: CASSYRGGSSYEQYF

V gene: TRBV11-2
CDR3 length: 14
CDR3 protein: CASSRLAGAYEQYF

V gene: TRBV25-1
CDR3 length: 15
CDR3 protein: CASSDRERVGETQYF

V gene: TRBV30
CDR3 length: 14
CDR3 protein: CAWSGGLAGAEQYF

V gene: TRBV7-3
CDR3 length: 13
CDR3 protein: CASSPAGRETQYF

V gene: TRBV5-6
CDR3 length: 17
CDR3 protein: CASSLPTGTGGSRELFF

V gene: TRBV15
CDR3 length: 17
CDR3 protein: CATSDHHRAPLYYEQYF

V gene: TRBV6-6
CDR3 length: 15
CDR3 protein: CASSYSIRPGETQYF

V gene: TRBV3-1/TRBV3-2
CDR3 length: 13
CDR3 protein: CASSPREGDTQYF

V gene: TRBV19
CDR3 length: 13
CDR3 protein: CASNDRRVEPQHF

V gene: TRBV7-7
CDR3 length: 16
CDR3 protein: CASSFGLAGAQETQYF

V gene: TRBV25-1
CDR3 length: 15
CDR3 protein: CASSESGRDSYGYTF

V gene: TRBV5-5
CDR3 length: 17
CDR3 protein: CASSLGPQGRFATEAFF

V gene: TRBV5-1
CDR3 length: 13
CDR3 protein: CASSRGDNNEQFF

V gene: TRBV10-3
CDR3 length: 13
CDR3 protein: CAISGQGFYEQYF

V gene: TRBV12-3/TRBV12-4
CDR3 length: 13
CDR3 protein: CASSWAGGAEAFF

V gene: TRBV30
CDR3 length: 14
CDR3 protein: CAWSVGGARQPQHF

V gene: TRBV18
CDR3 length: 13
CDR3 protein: CASSPSPSTEAFF

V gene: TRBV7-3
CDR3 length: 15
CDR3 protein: CASSPGLAGSYEQYF

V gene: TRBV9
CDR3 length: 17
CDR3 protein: CASSVFASPGYTGELFF

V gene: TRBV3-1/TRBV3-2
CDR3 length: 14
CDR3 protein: CASSPYGGVNEQFF

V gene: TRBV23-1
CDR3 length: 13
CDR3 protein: CASRPRENEKLFF

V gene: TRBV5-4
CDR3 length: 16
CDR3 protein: CASSPGRTGITYEQYF

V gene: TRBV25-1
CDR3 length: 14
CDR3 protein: CASSGHPTNEKLFF

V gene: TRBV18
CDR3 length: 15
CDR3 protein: CASSPQPTANYGYTF

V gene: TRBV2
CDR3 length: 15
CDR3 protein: CASSGPGPGGDGYTF

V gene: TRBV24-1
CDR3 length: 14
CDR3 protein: CATSDPVRSDTQYF

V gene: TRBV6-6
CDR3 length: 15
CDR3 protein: CASSDGTYSNQPQHF

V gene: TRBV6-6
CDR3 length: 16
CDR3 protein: CASSLPGHLNTGELFF

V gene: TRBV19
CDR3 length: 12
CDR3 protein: CASATRMGTQYF

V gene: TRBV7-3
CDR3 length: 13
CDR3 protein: CASSKGDRHGYTF

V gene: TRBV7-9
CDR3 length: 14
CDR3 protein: CASSTSGSSYEQYF

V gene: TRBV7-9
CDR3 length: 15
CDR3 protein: CASSFLAQGLSEAFF

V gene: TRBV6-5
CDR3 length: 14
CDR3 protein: CASSSGDANSPLHF

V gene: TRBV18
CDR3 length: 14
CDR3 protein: CASSPWTGITEAFF

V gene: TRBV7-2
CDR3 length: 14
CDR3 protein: CASSLLRASYEQYF

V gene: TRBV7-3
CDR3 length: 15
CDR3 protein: CASSLGSSSYNEQFF

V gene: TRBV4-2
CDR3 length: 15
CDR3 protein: CASSQGLAGVETQYF

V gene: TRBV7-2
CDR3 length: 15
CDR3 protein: CASSFTGGPWYEQYF

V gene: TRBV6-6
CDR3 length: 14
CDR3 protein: CASRQGVRVTEAFF

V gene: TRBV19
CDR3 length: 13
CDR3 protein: CASSSGGNYGYTF

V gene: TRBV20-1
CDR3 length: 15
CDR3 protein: CSAGGGASEQDTQYF

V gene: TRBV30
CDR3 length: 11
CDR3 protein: CAWSGYGMQFF

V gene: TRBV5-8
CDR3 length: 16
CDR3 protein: CASSQAGWGNTGELFF

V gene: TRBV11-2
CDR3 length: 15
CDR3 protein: CASSLPGGGNQPQHF

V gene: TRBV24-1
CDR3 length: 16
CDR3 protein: CATSERGLSAPDTQYF

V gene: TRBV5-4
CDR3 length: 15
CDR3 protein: CASSRQSSYNSPLHF

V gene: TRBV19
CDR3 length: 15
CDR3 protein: CASSGQQHSNQPQHF

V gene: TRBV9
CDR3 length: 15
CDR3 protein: CASSAGVSSYNEQFF

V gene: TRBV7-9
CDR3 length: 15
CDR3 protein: CASGQGSSSNSPLHF

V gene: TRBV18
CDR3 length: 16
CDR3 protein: CASSPPGDRANYGYTF

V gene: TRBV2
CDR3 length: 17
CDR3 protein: CASRPRQLGSYNSPLHF

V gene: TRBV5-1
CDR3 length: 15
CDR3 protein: CATSNPAGDSYEQYF